This is a list of T cell receptor beta chains from one sample in a study of Graves' ophthalmopathy and Graves' hyperthyroidism. TCRdb reanalysed the multiplex PCR reads using MiXCR and keeps one entry per CDR3 protein. The data contain 40,000 to 50,000 distinct CDR3 sequences, approximately 52% of them seen just once; the ten biggest clones take up less than 20%. The specimen was peripheral blood. These receptors all stem from an adult man with Graves' ophthalmopathy. Both conserved end residues are part of each CDR3. D genes are given only for firm matches. Part of the rows lack a size; the others show once, few, many or a class for expanded clones.

TRBJ2-1 . TRBV19 once CASSIESYEQFF TGTGCCAGTAGTATTGAGAGTTATGAGCAGTTCTTC
TRBJ2-7 . TRBV9 . CASSVEAGPLYEQYF TGTGCCAGCAGCGTAGAGGCCGGGCCCCTCTACGAGCAGTACTTC
TRBJ2-7 . TRBV19 many CASSTPDYPREQYF TGTGCCAGTAGTACCCCGGACTACCCCCGGGAGCAGTACTTC
TRBJ1-5 . TRBV10-3 . CAISDRGGQPQHF TGTGCCATCAGTGACAGGGGAGGCCAGCCCCAGCATTTT
TRBJ2-7 TRBD2 TRBV20-1 . CSARDRAGGTYEQYF TGCAGTGCTAGAGATAGGGCGGGAGGGACCTACGAGCAGTACTTC
TRBJ1-1 . TRBV7-9 many CASSLQFFSNTEAFF TGTGCCAGCAGCTTACAATTTTTTTCGAACACTGAAGCTTTCTTT
TRBJ2-2 TRBD1 TRBV6-1 many CASSEQAGTGEELFF TGTGCCAGCAGTGAACAAGCCGGGACAGGCGAGGAGCTGTTTTTT
TRBJ1-6 . TRBV20-1 many CSAAGAGLRYNSPLHF TGCAGTGCGGCCGGGGCAGGCCTTCGCTATAATTCACCCCTCCACTTT
TRBJ2-3 . TRBV10-2 . CASSYGATDTQYF TGTGCCAGCAGTTACGGCGCGACAGATACGCAGTATTTT
TRBJ1-2 . TRBV20-1 medium-sized CSAQMGGAHGGYTF TGCAGTGCTCAAATGGGGGGGGCGCACGGCGGCTACACCTTC
TRBJ1-3 . TRBV19 many CASIPSGSHSGNTIYF TGTGCCAGTATCCCCAGCGGAAGCCACTCTGGAAACACCATATATTTT
TRBJ1-6 . TRBV20-1 many CSARDPRTADNSPLHF TGCAGTGCTAGAGATCCTAGGACAGCCGATAATTCACCCCTCCACTTT
TRBJ2-1 TRBD2 TRBV12-3/TRBV12-4 many CASTSGTSGSNEQFF TGTGCCAGCACCTCCGGGACTAGCGGGTCTAATGAGCAGTTCTTC
TRBJ2-5 TRBD1 TRBV5-1 few CASSFKQGAGTQYF TGCGCCAGCAGCTTTAAACAGGGGGCAGGGACCCAGTACTTC
TRBJ2-1 . TRBV24-1 . CATSDSLNSYNDLFF TGTGCCACCAGTGACAGCCTAAACTCATACAATGATCTGTTCTTC
TRBJ1-2 . TRBV27 few CASTPLYRSGGYTF TGTGCCAGCACCCCCCTCTACAGGAGCGGCGGCTACACCTTC
TRBJ1-4 . TRBV10-3 . CAISEAQGSEKLFF TGTGCCATCAGTGAGGCACAGGGCAGCGAGAAACTGTTTTTT
TRBJ2-3 TRBD2 TRBV7-6 medium-sized CASSLSSGGTDTQYF TGTGCCAGCAGCCTGTCTAGCGGGGGCACAGATACGCAGTATTTT
TRBJ2-5 . TRBV5-4 once CASSRPGLEETQYF TGTGCCAGCAGCAGACCGGGACTGGAAGAGACCCAGTACTTC
TRBJ1-6 . TRBV5-5 . CASSLGTSGDNSPLHF TGTGCCAGCAGCTTAGGGACTAGCGGGGATAATTCACCCCTCCACTTT
TRBJ1-1 TRBD1 TRBV19 . CASSPTRQGRDTEAFF TGTGCTAGTAGCCCTACCCGACAGGGCCGGGACACTGAAGCTTTCTTT
TRBJ2-5 . TRBV2 once CASSLAQETQYF TGTGCCAGCAGTTTAGCCCAAGAGACCCAGTACTTC
TRBJ2-1 . TRBV5-1 many CASNYRASRAAEQFF TGCGCCAGCAATTACCGGGCCTCCCGCGCGGCTGAGCAGTTCTTC
TRBJ2-5 . TRBV15 . CATSSPPPQSLKETQYF TGTGCCACCAGCAGCCCCCCGCCCCAGAGTCTTAAAGAGACCCAGTACTTC
TRBJ1-6 . TRBV20-1 . CSANRDNSPLHF TGCAGTGCAAACAGGGACAATTCACCCCTCCACTTT
TRBJ1-2 . TRBV6-1 once CASRNALGRGVGYTF TGTGCCAGCAGGAACGCCCTCGGGCGGGGGGTAGGCTACACCTTC
TRBJ1-3 . TRBV5-5 many CASSLLSSSGNTIYF TGTGCCAGCAGCTTGCTATCCAGCTCTGGAAACACCATATATTTT
TRBJ2-1 . TRBV20-1 many CSARELNGGAYNEQFF TGCAGTGCTAGAGAACTGAACGGGGGAGCCTACAATGAGCAGTTCTTC
TRBJ2-7 TRBD2 TRBV20-1 . CSARKLAGIYEQYF TGCAGTGCTAGAAAATTAGCGGGGATCTACGAGCAGTACTTC
TRBJ1-2 . TRBV7-2 . CGSSPDRNYGYTF TGTGGCAGTAGCCCGGACAGAAACTATGGCTACACCTTC
TRBJ1-6 . TRBV30 many CAWSVSGQGRSPLHF TGTGCCTGGAGTGTATCGGGGCAGGGACGTTCACCCCTCCACTTT
TRBJ2-3 TRBD1 TRBV9 . CASSYLLGRDRETDTQYF TGTGCCAGCAGTTATCTACTGGGAAGGGACAGGGAAACAGATACGCAGTATTTT
TRBJ1-6 . TRBV15 medium-sized CATSGANSPLHF TGTGCCACCAGCGGGGCAAATTCACCCCTCCACTTT
TRBJ1-2 . TRBV5-8 once CASSLARDSYGYTF TGTGCCAGCAGCTTGGCCCGGGACTCGTATGGCTACACCTTC
TRBJ2-1 . TRBV10-3 . CAIGGSHLSSYNEQFF TGTGCCATCGGGGGTAGCCACTTGAGCTCCTACAATGAGCAGTTCTTC
TRBJ2-3 . TRBV10-3 . CAMSAGRGTDTQYF TGTGCCATGTCGGCGGGGCGGGGCACAGATACGCAGTATTTT
TRBJ2-7 TRBD1 TRBV5-1 . CSSKSRTGLHEQYF TGCTCCAGCAAAAGTAGGACAGGATTACACGAGCAGTACTTC
TRBJ1-1 . TRBV6-6 many CASSVDRSTTEAFF TGTGCCAGCAGTGTTGACAGGAGCACCACTGAAGCTTTCTTT
TRBJ2-6 . TRBV20-1 . CSADPRAGANVLTF TGCAGTGCGGACCCCAGGGCTGGGGCCAACGTCCTGACTTTC
TRBJ1-1 . TRBV5-8 many CASRSRPARDGAEAFF TGTGCCAGCAGGTCCCGTCCCGCCAGGGACGGGGCTGAAGCTTTCTTT
TRBJ1-4 TRBD1 TRBV6-6 many CASRPGQTNEKLFF TGTGCCAGCAGGCCGGGACAGACGAATGAAAAACTGTTTTTT
TRBJ2-5 . TRBV9 . CASSPRSRWLETQYF TGTGCCAGCAGCCCTAGGTCAAGGTGGCTGGAGACCCAGTACTTC
TRBJ1-4 TRBD1 TRBV7-2 many CASSLNPGTANEKLFF TGTGCCAGCAGCTTAAATCCCGGGACAGCTAATGAAAAACTGTTTTTT
TRBJ1-2 . TRBV5-6 . CASSGGGSNYGCTF TGTGCCAGCAGCGGGGGGGGGTCTAACTATGGCTGCACCTTC
TRBJ2-3 . TRBV18 . CASSPIKTVWGDTQYF TGTGCCAGCTCACCAATTAAGACAGTTTGGGGAGATACGCAGTATTTT
TRBJ2-5 . TRBV7-8 medium-sized CASSLSRETQYF TGTGCCAGCAGCTTATCACGAGAGACCCAGTACTTC
TRBJ1-2 . TRBV9 many CASSVRQKDGYTF TGTGCCAGCAGCGTGAGACAGAAGGACGGCTACACCTTC
TRBJ2-7 . TRBV5-1 . CASRPDRTYEQYF TGCGCCAGCAGACCTGACAGGACCTACGAGCAGTACTTC
TRBJ2-7 . TRBV9 once CASSPTGLPTDEQYF TGTGCCAGCAGCCCAACGGGACTCCCGACGGACGAGCAGTACTTC
TRBJ1-6 . TRBV30 . CAWSEGPYNSPLHF TGTGCCTGGAGCGAGGGGCCGTATAATTCACCCCTCCACTTT
TRBJ1-6 . TRBV20-1 medium-sized CSAREQGYNSPLHF TGCAGTGCTAGAGAACAGGGTTACAATTCACCCCTCCACTTT